Shown below are 24 T cell receptor beta chains from a single sample sequenced in a study of blood T cell repertoires in COVID-19. The table came from immunoSEQ multiplex PCR; TCRdb's copy has only in-frame clones and leaves some out. The sample lists hundreds of thousands of clones; over 85% were seen once. The specimen sequenced was peripheral blood. Receptor source: a woman aged 25-40 years with COVID-19, enrolled during active disease.

The V gene is TRBV4-1, the J gene TRBJ1-2; 7 nucleotides match TRBD1. The CDR3 is 16 amino acids. Germline V gene data show CDR1 as MGHRA and CDR2 as YSYEKL. Unmatched junction bases numbered 5, after V lost 0 bases and J lost 1 base. CDR3 in amino acids: CASSQDLQGLNYGYTF. The CDR3, as DNA: TGCGCCAGCAGCCAAGATTTACAGGGGCTTAACTATGGCTACACCTTC.

The chain uses TRBV3-1 (or the pseudogene TRBV3-2) and TRBJ1-5; 8 positions agree with TRBD1. The germline V gene encodes CDR1 LGHDT and CDR2 YNNKEL (reference sequence). The CDR3 has 15 residues. The ends lost 4 bases at V and 3 bases at J; junction bases unmatched: 5. CDR3 DNA sequence: TGTGCCAGCAGCCGAGGACAGGGTGTCAATCAGCCCCAGCATTTT. Translated: CASSRGQGVNQPQHF.

The V gene is TRBV13, the J gene TRBJ1-6; no definite D call. The CDR3 sequence is 13 residues long. Trimming removed 0 bases at V and 9 bases at J, with 6 bases between. Germline V gives CDR1 PRHDT, CDR2 FYEKMQ (reference sequence). Written as DNA, the CDR3 is TGTGCCAGCAGCTTAGGGACATCTTCACCCCTCCACTTT. It specifies CASSLGTSSPLHF.

The rearrangement joins TRBV27 to TRBJ2-1; D gene unclear. The germline V and J ends were trimmed by 10 bases and 8 bases, with 9 bases remaining between them. The CDR3 is 10 amino acids. Germline-derived CDR1 and CDR2 are MNHEY and SMNVEV (reference sequence). CDR3 sequence (DNA): TGTGCCACCAAGAGGTATGAGCAGTTCTTC. It specifies CATKRYEQFF.

V usage is TRBV2 and J usage is TRBJ2-2; TRBD1 is a possible D gene (5 bases). CDR3 length equals 15 residues. Between the trimmed V and J ends, which lost 3 bases and 2 bases, there was a span of 10 bases. Germline assignment: CDR1 SNHLY and CDR2 FYNNEI. CDR3 nucleotide sequence: TGTGCCAGCAGTGAGAATGGGGCCAACACCGGGGAGCTGTTTTTT. This gives the protein CASSENGANTGELFF.

The chain recombines TRBV9 with TRBJ2-2; 7 bases are a match to TRBD1. This CDR3 is built from 15 residues. Germline CDR1 SGDLS, CDR2 YYNGEE. The V and J ends lost 4 bases and 3 bases, in that order; junction bases with no gene match: 6. The CDR3 is CASSYRGSDTGELFF. Written as DNA, the CDR3 is TGTGCCAGCAGCTACAGGGGATCGGACACCGGGGAGCTGTTTTTT.

The chain has TRBV24-1 and TRBJ1-2, with 7 bases identical to TRBD1. Germline V gene sequence: CDR1 KGHDR, CDR2 SFDVKD. The CDR3 totals 13 residues. Losses at the gene ends were 5 bases for V and 4 bases for J; bases not matched to a gene: 3. CDR3 residues: CATSGGTAYGYTF. DNA of the CDR3: TGTGCCACCAGTGGCGGGACAGCCTATGGCTACACCTTC.

This sequence joins TRBV4-3 and TRBJ2-1; TRBD1 is a possible D gene (6 bases). The CDR3 length is 15 residues. CDR1 is LGHNA, CDR2 YSLEER, per germline. V was cut by 1 base and J by 3 bases, with 10 bases left in between. CDR3 DNA sequence: TGCGCCAGCAGCCAAGCCCAGGACAGCTACAATGAGCAGTTCTTC. Translating gives CASSQAQDSYNEQFF.

This sequence joins TRBV3-1 (or the pseudogene TRBV3-2) and TRBJ1-2; tentative D call: TRBD1 (6 bases). The CDR3 covers 14 residues. The V gene lost 1 base and the J gene lost 5 bases, with 11 bases spanning the gap. CDR1 LGHDT and CDR2 YNNKEL come from the germline V gene (reference sequence). CDR3 in DNA: TGTGCCAGCAGCCAAGGTGGACAGACATATGGCTACACCTTC. Translated, it gives CASSQGGQTYGYTF.

V is TRBV4-1 and J is TRBJ1-2, with D possibly TRBD1 on 6 matching bases. Germline loops: CDR1 MGHRA, CDR2 YSYEKL. The CDR3 has 16 residues. Between the trimmed V and J ends, which lost 1 base and 4 bases, there was a span of 16 bases. The CDR3 DNA sequence: TGCGCCAGCAGCCAAGGGTCCCAGGGGCTCGGCTATGGCTACACCTTC. Translated: CASSQGSQGLGYGYTF.

V is TRBV5-8 and J is TRBJ2-1; TRBD1 might be the D (6 bases). The CDR3 is made up of 13 amino acids. Germline assignment: CDR1 SGHTS and CDR2 YDEGEE. V dropped 1 base and J dropped 6 bases, with 8 bases sitting between them. CDR3 amino acids: CASSLSRGNEQFF. In DNA form, the CDR3 reads TGTGCCAGCAGCTTGTCCAGGGGCAATGAGCAGTTCTTC.

V and J are TRBV28 and TRBJ1-2; weak D call: TRBD1 (6 bases). This CDR3 is built from 15 residues. Germline V CDR1 and CDR2: MDHEN, SYDVKM. V lost 6 bases and J 0 bases, leaving 14 bases between the germline ends. The CDR3 DNA reads TGTGCCAGCAGCCCCGGACAGATCGCTAACTATGGCTACACCTTC. Encoded protein: CASSPGQIANYGYTF.

This clone was seen only once. The genes are TRBV5-8 and TRBJ2-3; TRBD2 matches 12 bases. V lost 4 bases, J lost 2 bases, and 8 bases stayed unmatched. This CDR3 is built from 17 residues. Per the germline V gene, CDR1 is SGHTS and CDR2 is YDEGEE. Here the CDR3 DNA reads TGTGCCAGCAGCCCCGGGGCTAGCGGGGGGGCCACAGATACGCAGTATTTT. This sequence encodes CASSPGASGGATDTQYF.

This clone was picked up a small number of times. V and J are TRBV7-9 and TRBJ2-7, with TRBD1 matching 7 bases. J gave up 6 bases and V 5 bases, and 4 bases lay outside the gene matches. CDR3 length equals 12 residues. Germline V gene lookup returns CDR1 SEHNR and CDR2 FQNEAQ (reference sequence). CDR3 sequence reads: CASSQQGSEQYF. In nucleotides, the CDR3 is TGTGCCAGCAGCCAACAGGGGTCCGAGCAGTACTTC.

The chain employs TRBV6-6 and TRBJ1-2, with TRBD1 matching over 9 bases. CDR1 and CDR2 (germline): MNHNY, SVGAGI (reference sequence). V gave up 4 bases and J gave up 5 bases; unmatched junction bases: 8. The CDR3 is made up of 15 amino acids. This chain's CDR3 is CASSSPGQGLYGYTF. The CDR3 DNA is TGTGCCAGCAGTTCTCCGGGACAGGGACTATATGGCTACACCTTC.

As for this clone: At the DNA level, this CDR3 is encoded by other sequences in the same sample as well. The CDR3 reads CASSQEGTGGEKLFF. The CDR3 region has the DNA TGCGCCAGCAGCCAAGAGGGGACAGGGGGGGAAAAACTGTTTTTT. The chain couples TRBV4-1 to TRBJ1-4, with TRBD1 identical over 11 bases. The germline V gene encodes CDR1 MGHRA and CDR2 YSYEKL. The CDR3 totals 15 residues. Losses at the gene ends were 0 bases for V and 8 bases for J; bases not matched to a gene: 2.

The CDR3: CASRAGQTNTEAFF. The CDR3 DNA reads as TGTGCCAGTAGGGCTGGACAGACGAACACTGAAGCTTTCTTT. The V and J genes are TRBV19 and TRBJ1-1; D is perhaps TRBD1 (6 bases). The V end lost 6 bases, the J end lost 1 base, and 12 bases lay between the germline ends. The germline gives CDR1 LNHDA, CDR2 SQIVND (reference sequence). The CDR3 length is 14 residues.

V usage is TRBV19 and J usage is TRBJ1-4, with 8 bases matching TRBD1. CDR1 and CDR2 from the germline V gene are LNHDA and SQIVND (reference sequence). V dropped 6 bases and J dropped 8; count of bases not matched to a gene: 14. The CDR3 is 16 residues long. The chain's CDR3 is CASSNPQQGVGEKLFF. The CDR3 nucleotides read TGTGCCAGTAGCAATCCTCAACAGGGGGTTGGGGAAAAACTGTTTTTT.

The chain recombines TRBV24-1 with TRBJ2-1; perhaps TRBD2 as D (5 bases). Germline CDR1 is KGHDR and CDR2 is SFDVKD. The CDR3 has 11 residues. V lost 9 bases to trimming and J lost 7 bases, with 9 bases between them. The CDR3 is CATRRGNEQFF. The CDR3 nucleotides read TGTGCCACCCGCCGGGGAAATGAGCAGTTCTTC.

Only a few counts were recorded for this clone. The chain joins TRBV4-3 to TRBJ2-1, with TRBD1 matching over 8 bases. V trimming: 4 bases; J trimming: 0 bases; junction bases outside the gene matches: 2. The V gene's germline CDR1 is LGHNA and CDR2 YSLEER. CDR3 length: 15 residues. DNA of the CDR3: TGCGCCAGCAGCCCGACAGGGGACTCCTACAATGAGCAGTTCTTC. Its protein product is CASSPTGDSYNEQFF.

The chain uses TRBV28 and TRBJ2-2; weak D call: TRBD1 (5 bases). This CDR3 is built from 14 residues. V shed 6 bases and J shed 7 bases, with 15 bases lying between them. Germline CDR1 MDHEN, CDR2 SYDVKM. CDR3: CASSLDSLGGELFF. CDR3 sequence (DNA): TGTGCCAGCAGCCTCGACAGCCTTGGCGGGGAGCTGTTTTTT.

Only a few counts were recorded for this clone. The DNA for the CDR3 is TGTGCCAGCAGCCAGACAATGAACACTGAAGCTTTCTTT. Translation gives CASSQTMNTEAFF. This chain links TRBV6-5 with TRBJ1-1; D is uncertain. The ends were cut back, 6 bases at V and 0 bases at J, with 8 bases in the middle. The CDR3 extends over 13 amino acids. Germline lookup yields CDR1 MNHEY and CDR2 SVGAGI.

The rearrangement links TRBV2 to TRBJ1-6; possibly TRBD1 for D (6 bases). CDR1 and CDR2 (germline): SNHLY, FYNNEI. Trimming cost V 4 bases and J 6 bases, with 13 bases left between them. The CDR3 loop spans 15 amino acids. The CDR3 loop reads CASSVQQGPNSPLHF. The DNA of the CDR3 is TGTGCCAGCAGTGTACAACAGGGCCCTAATTCACCCCTCCACTTT.

The chain couples TRBV19 to TRBJ2-1, with 12 bases fitting TRBD2. Trimming removed 7 bases from V and 7 bases from J; junction bases left unmatched: 8. Germline V gene sequence: CDR1 LNHDA, CDR2 SQIVND (reference sequence). This CDR3 spans 15 amino acids. In DNA, the CDR3 is TGTGCCAGTACCACACTAGCGGGGGGTGGAAATGAGCAGTTCTTC. This translates into CASTTLAGGGNEQFF. The full variable domain, completed using reference TRBV19 and TRBJ2-1, is DGGITQSPKYLFRKEGQNVTLSCEQNLNHDAMYWYRQDPGQGLRLIYYSQIVNDFQKGDIAEGYSVSREKKESFPLTVTSAQKNPTAFYLCASTTLAGGGNEQFFGPGTRLTVL.